The 8 T cell receptor beta chains given below trace back to one sample, sequenced in a study of blood T cell repertoires in COVID-19. Libraries were prepared by immunoSEQ multiplex PCR; TCRdb keeps only in-frame clonotypes and omits some of them. Altogether 98,000 or so clones are present, around 86% being singletons, with the ten largest covering around 14%. The sample consisted of peripheral blood. These receptors all come from a man in his fifties or sixties with acute or convalescent COVID-19.

The chain links TRBV6-5 to TRBJ1-1, with D perhaps matching TRBD1 (5 bases). With 7 bases removed from V and 3 bases from J, the gap between germline ends came to 12 bases. From germline, CDR1 is MNHEY and CDR2 SVGAGI. The CDR3 consists of 13 residues. The CDR3 loop reads CASKTREDTEAFF. The CDR3 DNA reads TGTGCCAGCAAGACCAGGGAGGACACTGAAGCTTTCTTT.

There are a few counts of this clone. This sequence joins TRBV6-8 and TRBJ2-7; 7 nucleotides match TRBD1. The CDR3 totals 15 residues. In germline, CDR1 is MNHGY, CDR2 SAAAGT. With 6 bases clipped from V and 7 bases from J, the junction kept 15 bases outside the gene matches. The CDR3 sequence: CASRTGQAVSGEQYF. In DNA form, the CDR3 reads TGTGCCAGCAGAACAGGACAGGCAGTGAGTGGGGAGCAGTACTTC.

This chain uses TRBV2 with TRBJ1-2; D possibly corresponds to TRBD1 (5 bases). Germline CDR1 and CDR2: SNHLY and FYNNEI. This CDR3 region has 13 residues. The V end lost 6 bases, the J end lost 4 bases, and 12 bases lay between the germline ends. The CDR3 loop reads CASSAGGIYGYTF. The CDR3 region has the DNA TGTGCCAGCAGCGCGGGGGGAATCTATGGCTACACCTTC.

The chain links TRBV28 to TRBJ1-1; 9 bases are a match to TRBD1. The CDR3 covers 16 residues. Germline CDR1 and CDR2: MDHEN and SYDVKM. V was clipped by 4 bases and J by 1 base; unmatched bases: 7. This chain's CDR3 is CASSSNRGRKNTEAFF. CDR3 bases: TGTGCCAGCAGTTCAAACAGGGGGCGGAAGAACACTGAAGCTTTCTTT.

Written as DNA, the CDR3 is TGTGCCAGCAGTCCACGCCAGGGGGTAGGAGATGGCTACACCTTC. Its translation is CASSPRQGVGDGYTF. The gene calls are TRBV2 and TRBJ1-2, with TRBD1 matching 7 bases. Trimming removed 5 bases from V and 6 bases from J; junction bases left unmatched: 12. This CDR3 comprises 15 residues. The germline V gene encodes CDR1 SNHLY and CDR2 FYNNEI.

The chain combines TRBV28 with TRBJ2-7, with 9 bases aligning to TRBD1. The CDR3 totals 15 residues. V was clipped by 5 bases and J by 4 bases; unmatched bases: 9. Germline CDR1 and CDR2: MDHEN and SYDVKM. The CDR3: CASSKRTGEQYEQYF. The CDR3 DNA is TGTGCCAGCAGTAAACGGACAGGGGAACAATACGAGCAGTACTTC. Variable domain in full (rest from reference TRBV28 and TRBJ2-7): DVKVTQSSRYLVKRTGEKVFLECVQDMDHENMFWYRQDPGLGLRLIYFSYDVKMKEKGDIPEGYSVSREKKERFSLILESASTNQTSMYLCASSKRTGEQYEQYFGPGTRLTVT.

Of note for this clone: The sample carries other DNA sequences with the same CDR3. The V call is TRBV28, the J call TRBJ2-7; 8 bases line up with TRBD1. Germline V gives CDR1 MDHEN, CDR2 SYDVKM. The CDR3 length is 13 residues. Trimming took 6 bases from V and 4 from J; bases not matched to a gene: 5. The CDR3 loop reads CASRGQGSYEQYF. CDR3 coding DNA: TGTGCCAGCAGAGGACAGGGAAGTTACGAGCAGTACTTC.

V usage is TRBV10-1 and J usage is TRBJ1-1; TRBD1 agrees at 7 bases. With V trimmed by 6 bases and J by 10 bases, 11 bases remained unmatched. Looked up from germline, CDR1 is WNHNN and CDR2 is SYGVQD (reference sequence). The CDR3 spans 13 residues. The CDR3 loop reads CASRPTLQGTAFF. CDR3 nucleotide sequence: TGCGCCAGCAGGCCTACCTTACAGGGGACAGCTTTCTTT.